This T cell receptor (beta chain) was retrieved from a study of T cell responses to AZD1222 COVID-19 vaccine. Profiled with immunoSEQ multiplex PCR; TCRdb holds only in-frame clones, not every one. This table holds over 130,000 clones, nearly 95% found once. The CDR3 has 16 amino acids. Between the trimmed V and J ends, which lost 11 bases and 1 base, there was a span of 18 bases. CDR1 and CDR2 (germline): SEHNR, FQNEAQ (reference sequence). The input for sequencing was peripheral blood, taken 28 days after the second AZD1222 dose. This chain links TRBV7-9 with TRBJ2-6, with TRBD2 as a possible D gene (6 bases). The receptor was derived from an adult who received the AZD1222 COVID-19 vaccine. The CDR3 loop reads CAGGTPVWSGANVLTF. The CDR3 DNA sequence: TGTGCCGGAGGGACGCCGGTATGGTCTGGGGCCAACGTCCTGACTTTC.